These 22 T cell receptor beta chains share one sample of origin, sequenced in a study of PD-L1 blockade in urothelial cancer. Time point indicated: pretreatment peripheral blood. This table comes from immunoSEQ multiplex PCR, and its TCRdb copy is limited to in-frame clones, with some not included. The table includes 45,000 to 60,000 clones, approximately 78% detected once. The input for sequencing was PBMCs, taken around atezolizumab (anti-PD-L1) treatment. The receptors derive from a man in his forties or fifties with urothelial cancer.

About this clone itself: Germline is not matched at one junction end, which may reflect a read error. The chain has TRBV7-7 and TRBJ2-5, with 7 bases identical to TRBD2. CDR3 length: 15 amino acids. Germline loops: CDR1 SSHAT, CDR2 FNYEAQ (reference sequence). The CDR3 DNA reads as TGTGCTAGCAGCCAGACCGGGACTAAGCAAGAGACCCAGTACTTC. Amino acid sequence: CASSQTGTKQETQYF.

This chain joins TRBV6-1 and TRBJ2-7; TRBD1 agrees at 8 bases. CDR1 and CDR2 from the germline V gene are MNHNS and SASEGT. This CDR3 spans 17 amino acids. The CDR3 spells CASSEGQGGEGSYEQYV. In DNA form, the CDR3 reads TGTGCCAGCAGCGAAGGACAGGGCGGTGAGGGCTCCTACGAGCAGTACGTC.

This clone was observed a few times. CDR3 sequence (DNA): TGTGCCAGTAGTATGGGCAGGGATGCCTCATATGGCTACACCTTC. This encodes CASSMGRDASYGYTF. V is TRBV19 and J is TRBJ1-2, with D perhaps matching TRBD1 (5 bases). V was clipped by 3 bases and J by 5 bases, with 16 bases between them. The germline V gene encodes CDR1 LNHDA and CDR2 SQIVND (reference sequence). The CDR3 totals 15 residues.

The sample holds a few counts of this clone. The chain employs TRBV19 and TRBJ2-2; D remains ambiguous. The CDR3 has 15 residues. Germline lookup yields CDR1 LNHDA and CDR2 SQIVND (reference sequence). Trimming pared 6 bases from V and 3 bases from J, leaving 14 bases between. Here the CDR3 reads CASRIPEPDTGELFF. The CDR3 nucleotides are TGTGCCAGTAGGATCCCGGAGCCCGACACCGGGGAGCTGTTTTTT.

The rearrangement uses TRBV2 and TRBJ2-5, with 8 bases matching TRBD2. This CDR3 is 13 amino acids long. Unmatched junction bases numbered 6, after V lost 8 bases and J lost 4 bases. Germline V gives CDR1 SNHLY, CDR2 FYNNEI. As DNA, the CDR3 is TGTGCCAGCGGACTAGCAAGGGGAGAGACCCAGTACTTC. Encoded protein: CASGLARGETQYF.

The gene calls are TRBV2 and TRBJ1-6; maybe TRBD1 (6 bases). The CDR3 extends over 15 amino acids. CDR1 and CDR2 from the germline V gene are SNHLY and FYNNEI. The V gene lost 7 bases and the J gene lost 6 bases, with 16 bases spanning the gap. The CDR3: CASTTMGAVNSPLHF. The CDR3 DNA is TGTGCCAGCACTACCATGGGGGCAGTTAATTCACCCCTCCACTTT. The full variable domain, completed using reference TRBV2 and TRBJ1-6, is EPEVTQTPSHQVTQMGQEVILRCVPISNHLYFYWYRQILGQKVEFLVSFYNNEISEKSEIFDDQFSVERPDGSNFTLKIRSTKLEDSAMYFCASTTMGAVNSPLHFGNGTRLTVT.

V gene TRBV2 combines with J gene TRBJ2-6, with 10 bases matching TRBD1. This CDR3 is built from 18 residues. V gave up 6 bases and J gave up 0 bases; unmatched junction bases: 8. The germline V gene encodes CDR1 SNHLY and CDR2 FYNNEI. CDR3 sequence (DNA): TGTGCCAGCAGGCTTGGACAGGGGGGAAGCTCTGGGGCCAACGTCCTGACTTTC. Protein product: CASRLGQGGSSGANVLTF.

This clone occurred a few times. V and J are TRBV4-2 and TRBJ1-1, with TRBD1 as a possible D gene (5 bases). Germline loops: CDR1 LGHNA, CDR2 YNFKEQ. The CDR3 contains 14 residues. V was pared by 4 bases and J by 2 bases, with 11 bases between. The CDR3 nucleotides read TGTGCCAGCAGCCCCACGGGACTTAACACTGAAGCTTTCTTT. Its translation: CASSPTGLNTEAFF.

This chain joins TRBV10-2 and TRBJ2-1, with 8 bases fitting TRBD2. Germline V lookup: CDR1 WSHSY, CDR2 SAAADI. The CDR3 runs 16 residues. V trimming: 2 bases; J trimming: 4 bases; junction bases outside the gene matches: 7. The CDR3 nucleotides read TGCGCCAGCAGTGAGCCGGGAGGGCCTATTTACAATGAGCAGTTCTTC. Amino acid sequence: CASSEPGGPIYNEQFF.

This chain links TRBV6-1 with TRBJ1-1; TRBD1 matches 7 bases. The CDR3 length is 15 residues. Per germline, CDR1 MNHNS and CDR2 SASEGT. Germline trimming cut 0 bases from V and 5 bases from J; bases unmatched to any gene: 6. For the CDR3, the DNA is TGTGCCAGCAGTGAAGCACCGACAGGGAGTACTGAAGCTTTCTTT. Translated, it gives CASSEAPTGSTEAFF.

The J gene is TRBJ2-3, the V gene TRBV5-8; a possible D gene is TRBD1 (6 bases). CDR1 is SGHTS and CDR2 is YDEGEE in the germline V gene. This CDR3 has 15 residues. Trimming left V 0 bases short and J 3 bases short, with 11 bases between. The DNA of the CDR3 is TGTGCCAGCAGCTTGGAACCCAGGGGAACAGATACGCAGTATTTT. Its protein product is CASSLEPRGTDTQYF.

By share, this clone ranks as medium-sized. The chain joins TRBV2 to TRBJ2-1, with 8 bases identical to TRBD2. This CDR3 has 17 amino acids. Trimming cost V 8 bases and J 5 bases; bases outside gene matches: 17. In germline, CDR1 is SNHLY, CDR2 FYNNEI. CDR3 nucleotides: TGTGCCAGCCCGTGGACATCTGGGGCGGGGGGCAACAATGAGCAGTTCTTC. Amino acid sequence: CASPWTSGAGGNNEQFF. Full variable domain (missing parts from reference TRBV2 and TRBJ2-1): EPEVTQTPSHQVTQMGQEVILRCVPISNHLYFYWYRQILGQKVEFLVSFYNNEISEKSEIFDDQFSVERPDGSNFTLKIRSTKLEDSAMYFCASPWTSGAGGNNEQFFGPGTRLTVL.

This chain joins TRBV9 and TRBJ2-3; D possibly corresponds to TRBD2 (6 bases). V shed 4 bases and J shed 0 bases, with 12 bases lying between them. The CDR3 sequence is 15 residues long. Germline V gene sequence: CDR1 SGDLS, CDR2 YYNGEE. The DNA of the CDR3 is TGTGCCAGCAGCTCAGGGACTTACAGCACAGATACGCAGTATTTT. Amino acids: CASSSGTYSTDTQYF.

This rearrangement joins TRBV5-1 to TRBJ2-5, with D maybe TRBD2 (5 bases). Trimming removed 2 bases from V and 5 bases from J, with 16 bases in between. The germline V gene has CDR1 SGHRS and CDR2 YFSETQ. The CDR3 contains 15 residues. CDR3 region: CASSFQASWEETQYF. The CDR3 DNA sequence: TGCGCCAGCAGCTTTCAAGCTAGCTGGGAGGAGACCCAGTACTTC.

This chain joins TRBV6-1 and TRBJ1-5, with D possibly being TRBD1 (5 bases). The V end lost 4 bases, the J end lost 1 base, and 17 bases lay between the germline ends. Germline assignment: CDR1 MNHNS and CDR2 SASEGT. The CDR3 runs to 17 residues. The CDR3: CASSVQPSGLSNQPQHF. CDR3 nucleotides: TGTGCCAGCAGTGTACAACCCTCAGGGTTAAGCAATCAGCCCCAGCATTTT.

The rearrangement joins TRBV27 to TRBJ2-1; 8 nucleotides agree with TRBD1. The length of the CDR3 is 15 residues. The junction had 7 bases not matched to a gene; V was cut back by 5 bases and J by 4 bases. Looked up from germline, CDR1 is MNHEY and CDR2 is SMNVEV (reference sequence). CDR3: CASSLRGPGYNEQFF. The CDR3 bases are TGTGCCAGCAGTCTCAGGGGGCCGGGTTACAATGAGCAGTTCTTC.

The chain has TRBV2 and TRBJ1-1; TRBD1 matches 8 bases. Germline CDR1 and CDR2: SNHLY and FYNNEI. The CDR3 is 13 residues long. The junction had 1 base not matched to a gene; V was cut back by 7 bases and J by 0 bases. CDR3 loop: CASKDRVNTEAFF. CDR3 bases: TGTGCCAGCAAGGACAGGGTGAACACTGAAGCTTTCTTT.

This chain connects TRBV14 to TRBJ1-2, with D possibly matching TRBD1 (5 bases). Trimming stripped 0 bases from V and 0 bases from J, with 11 bases between. CDR3 size: 16 residues. CDR1 and CDR2 from the germline V gene are SGHDN and FVKESK. The CDR3 loop is CASSQDGRDSNYGYTF. CDR3 coding DNA: TGTGCCAGCAGCCAAGATGGGCGGGACTCTAACTATGGCTACACCTTC.

CDR3 sequence reads: CASRGLAGPYNEQFF. As DNA, the CDR3 is TGTGCCAGCAGGGGACTAGCGGGGCCCTACAATGAGCAGTTCTTC. The chain uses TRBV2 and TRBJ2-1; TRBD2 matches at 13 bases. This CDR3 has 15 residues. The germline V gene has CDR1 SNHLY and CDR2 FYNNEI. V lost 6 bases, J lost 2 bases, and 1 base stayed unmatched.

The chain is built from TRBV10-1 and TRBJ2-1; 14 positions agree with TRBD2. This CDR3 is built from 15 residues. After removal of 10 bases from V and 4 bases from J, the junction contained 6 bases not matched to a gene. Germline lookup yields CDR1 WNHNN and CDR2 SYGVQD (reference sequence). The CDR3 reads CATARTSGGYNEQFF. The CDR3 nucleotides are TGCGCCACCGCACGGACTAGCGGGGGGTACAATGAGCAGTTCTTC.

The gene calls are TRBV28 and TRBJ1-4, with TRBD1 matching 7 bases. The CDR3 is made up of 14 amino acids. The ends lost 6 bases at V and 7 bases at J; junction bases unmatched: 8. Germline CDR1 reads MDHEN; CDR2 reads SYDVKM. The CDR3 region is CASRPTGRVEKLFF. The CDR3 bases are TGTGCCAGCAGGCCGACAGGGCGAGTTGAAAAACTGTTTTTT.

This chain links TRBV6-4 with TRBJ2-3; 12 positions match TRBD1. V dropped 2 bases and J dropped 4; count of bases not matched to a gene: 4. The CDR3 contains 16 residues. Germline loops: CDR1 MRHNA, CDR2 SNTAGT. CDR3 nucleotide sequence: TGTGCCAGCAGTGACACCGGGACAGGGGGCCCAGATACGCAGTATTTT. Its protein is CASSDTGTGGPDTQYF.